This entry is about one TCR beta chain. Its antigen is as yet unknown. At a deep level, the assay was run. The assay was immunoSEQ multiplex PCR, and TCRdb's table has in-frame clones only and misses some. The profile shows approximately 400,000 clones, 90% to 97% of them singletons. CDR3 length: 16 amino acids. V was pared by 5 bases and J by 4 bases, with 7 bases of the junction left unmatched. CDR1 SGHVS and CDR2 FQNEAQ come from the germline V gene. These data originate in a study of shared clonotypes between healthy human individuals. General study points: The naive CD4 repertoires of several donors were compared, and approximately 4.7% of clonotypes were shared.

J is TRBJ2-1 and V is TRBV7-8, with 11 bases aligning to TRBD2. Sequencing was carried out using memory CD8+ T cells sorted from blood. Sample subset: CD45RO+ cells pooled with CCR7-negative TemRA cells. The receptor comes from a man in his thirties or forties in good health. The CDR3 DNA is TGTGCCAGCAGCCGAGAGACTAGCGGGAAATACAATGAGCAGTTCTTC. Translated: CASSRETSGKYNEQFF. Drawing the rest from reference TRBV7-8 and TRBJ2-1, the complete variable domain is GAGVSQSPRYKVAKRGQDVALRCDPISGHVSLFWYQQALGQGPEFLTYFQNEAQLDKSGLPSDRFFAERPEGSVSTLKIQRTQQEDSAVYLCASSRETSGKYNEQFFGPGTRLTVL.